Following are 13 T cell receptor beta chains from one sample sequenced in a study of Ad26.COV2.S vaccination and SARS-CoV-2 variants. Described treatment: roughly 20 received Ad26.COV2.S at low or high dose, single or two shots; a few received placebo; per-sample allocation not given. Samples came from day 63 after the first vaccine or placebo injection. Sequenced by immunoSEQ multiplex PCR; TCRdb stores in-frame clones only, minus some. Altogether around 420,000 clones are present, around 87% being singletons, with the ten largest covering roughly 4%. This sample comprised peripheral blood, obtained in a trial of Ad26.COV2.S vaccine versus placebo. Receptors originate from a person aged 18-65 years who received the Ad26.COV2.S COVID-19 vaccine or a placebo.

The CDR3, as DNA: TGTGCCAGCAGCCACAGGGGCGACGAGCAGTACTTC. Its translation is CASSHRGDEQYF. The V and J genes are TRBV9 and TRBJ2-7, with 7 bases lining up with TRBD1. CDR1 is SGDLS, CDR2 YYNGEE, per germline. This CDR3 region has 12 residues. Trimming took 4 bases from V and 5 from J; bases not matched to a gene: 3. The whole variable domain, remainder taken from reference TRBV9 and TRBJ2-7, is DSGVTQTPKHLITATGQRVTLRCSPRSGDLSVYWYQQSLDQGLQFLIQYYNGEERAKGNILERFSAQQFPDLHSELNLSSLELGDSALYFCASSHRGDEQYFGPGTRLTVT.

The gene calls are TRBV10-1 and TRBJ1-6, with D perhaps matching TRBD1 (6 bases). The CDR3 extends over 15 amino acids. Trimming took off 6 bases at V and 3 bases at J, with 12 bases between the two ends. The germline gives CDR1 WNHNN, CDR2 SYGVQD (reference sequence). The CDR3 bases are TGCGCCAGCAGGGAACAGGGAGTCTATAATTCACCCCTCCACTTT. Its protein is CASREQGVYNSPLHF.

This clone was counted a few times. The chain recombines TRBV24-1 with TRBJ1-2; D gene uncertain. Germline CDR1 and CDR2: KGHDR and SFDVKD. This CDR3 spans 15 amino acids. Trimming shortened V by 4 bases and J by 4 bases, and 15 bases separated the two germline ends. This CDR3 reads CATSDPKDGLYGYTF. CDR3 DNA sequence: TGTGCCACCAGTGACCCCAAGGACGGTCTCTATGGCTACACCTTC.

The chain joins TRBV29-1 to TRBJ2-7; D is undetermined. The CDR3 is 12 residues long. CDR1 and CDR2 (germline): SQVTM, ANQGSEA. Trimming pared 4 bases from V and 3 bases from J, leaving 10 bases between. The CDR3 sequence: CSVVVTDYEQYF. The CDR3 DNA reads as TGCAGCGTTGTTGTTACCGACTACGAGCAGTACTTC.

The chain uses TRBV28 and TRBJ1-2, with 7 bases matching TRBD1. V was pared by 6 bases and J by 6 bases, with 13 bases of the junction left unmatched. CDR1 MDHEN and CDR2 SYDVKM come from the germline V gene. The CDR3 consists of 15 residues. Here the CDR3 DNA reads TGTGCCAGCAGACCTGACAGGGACCCGAGAAATGGCTACACCTTC. The encoded protein is CASRPDRDPRNGYTF.

This chain joins TRBV4-2 and TRBJ2-3; no clear D. The CDR3 consists of 18 residues. The V and J ends lost 4 bases and 1 base respectively, with 21 bases between them. Germline lookup yields CDR1 LGHNA and CDR2 YNFKEQ. CDR3 sequence (DNA): TGTGCCAGCAGCCCCCACGTCCAGAAACTATCGGGCACAGATACGCAGTATTTT. Amino acid sequence: CASSPHVQKLSGTDTQYF.

This chain uses TRBV30 with TRBJ1-2, with a weak D call TRBD1 (5 bases). The CDR3 is 13 amino acids. Germline V gives CDR1 GTSNPN, CDR2 SVGIG (reference sequence). The V end was cut by 1 base, the J end by 2 bases, with 8 bases between. DNA for the CDR3: TGTGCCTGGAGTGAACGGGGGAACTATGGCTACACCTTC. It specifies CAWSERGNYGYTF.

Comment on this clone: This same CDR3 is encoded by further DNA sequences in the sample. The rearrangement uses TRBV15 and TRBJ1-1, with a tentative D call TRBD1 (6 bases). This CDR3 is built from 14 residues. The V end lost 0 bases, the J end lost 3 bases, and 8 bases lay between the germline ends. Germline V gene sequence: CDR1 LNHNV, CDR2 YYDKDF (reference sequence). CDR3 sequence (DNA): TGTGCCACCAGCAGAGAGAGGGGGTACACTGAAGCTTTCTTT. This codes for CATSRERGYTEAFF.

The V and J genes are TRBV28 and TRBJ2-5; D is perhaps TRBD1 or TRBD2 (7 bases each). Germline CDR1 is MDHEN and CDR2 is SYDVKM. This CDR3 comprises 17 residues. Trimming stripped 3 bases from V and 0 bases from J, with 17 bases between. CDR3 loop: CASSLGGGGAYQETQYF. CDR3 in DNA: TGTGCCAGCAGTTTGGGGGGAGGGGGCGCGTACCAAGAGACCCAGTACTTC.

The V call is TRBV5-6, the J call TRBJ1-1, with D perhaps TRBD1 (5 bases). This CDR3 region has 15 residues. Trimming took 4 bases from V and 3 from J, leaving 16 bases between them. The germline V gene has CDR1 SGHDT and CDR2 YYEEEE. The CDR3 region is CASSPRSGGDTEAFF. The CDR3, as DNA: TGTGCCAGCAGCCCCAGAAGTGGAGGGGACACTGAAGCTTTCTTT.

The chain uses TRBV15 and TRBJ2-5, with D possibly matching TRBD2 (5 bases). Germline V gene sequence: CDR1 LNHNV, CDR2 YYDKDF (reference sequence). The CDR3 has 16 amino acids. Trimming cost V 2 bases and J 7 bases, with 20 bases left between them. The CDR3, as DNA: TGTGCCACCAGCAGAAGCCGCCAGATAACAGAGGGGACCCAGTACTTC. The encoded protein is CATSRSRQITEGTQYF.

The chain couples TRBV5-4 to TRBJ2-7; D may be TRBD1 or TRBD2 (5 bases each). Germline CDR1 is SGHNT and CDR2 is YYREEE (reference sequence). The CDR3 extends over 15 amino acids. Trimming removed 1 base from V and 3 bases from J, with 14 bases in between. CDR3 loop: CASSLFVWGNYEQYF. CDR3 nucleotide sequence: TGTGCCAGCAGCTTGTTTGTTTGGGGGAACTACGAGCAGTACTTC.

The J gene is TRBJ2-1, the V gene TRBV9; 7 bases match TRBD1. Germline V gene sequence: CDR1 SGDLS, CDR2 YYNGEE. V shed 3 bases and J 4 bases; nucleotides not matched to a gene: 7. This CDR3 spans 15 amino acids. In DNA, the CDR3 is TGTGCCAGCAGCGAGGGGGCAGCACCTTACAATGAGCAGTTCTTC. Translated: CASSEGAAPYNEQFF.